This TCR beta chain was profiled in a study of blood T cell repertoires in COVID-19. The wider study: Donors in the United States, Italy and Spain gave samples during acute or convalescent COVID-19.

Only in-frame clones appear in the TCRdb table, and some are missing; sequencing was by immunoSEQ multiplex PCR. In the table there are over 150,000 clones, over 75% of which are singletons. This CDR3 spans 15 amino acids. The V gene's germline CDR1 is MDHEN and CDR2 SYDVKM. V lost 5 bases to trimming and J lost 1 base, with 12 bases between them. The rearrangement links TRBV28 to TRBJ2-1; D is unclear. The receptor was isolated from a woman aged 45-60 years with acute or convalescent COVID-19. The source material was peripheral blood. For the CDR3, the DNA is TGTGCCAGCAGTCCCACTGGGCCTTCCTACAATGAGCAGTTCTTC. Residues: CASSPTGPSYNEQFF.